Below are 6 T cell receptor beta chains sequenced from a single sample in a study of T cells after yellow fever vaccination (dated by TCRdb to the late 2010s). The library was built by means of 5' RACE. The reads were generated on an Illumina HiSeq 2500. TCRdb reprocessed the public reads (quality trimming at Q25 with fastp, clone calling with MiXCR) and kept in-frame beta chains. When rows share a CDR3 protein, they turn into one entry using the most common DNA and genes. The sample records a few hundred thousand distinct CDR3 sequences, around a tenth of which are singletons. The top ten clones comprise roughly a sixth of the sample. The treatment or condition label on this specimen signifies: live attenuated yellow fever vaccine strain. Sequences were derived from PBMCs, sampled on the day of the first yellow fever vaccination. The receptor set was obtained from a man aged 18 to 29 who received the YFV17D yellow fever vaccine.

This rearrangement joins TRBV2 to TRBJ1-2; D is ambiguous. Germline lookup yields CDR1 SNHLY and CDR2 FYNNEI. This CDR3 is built from 12 residues. Trimming shortened V by 3 bases and J by 4 bases, and 6 bases separated the two germline ends. Written as DNA, the CDR3 is TGTGCCAGCAGTGAGAGAGCCTATGGCTACACCTTC. Translated, it gives CASSERAYGYTF. Using reference TRBV2 and TRBJ1-2 for the parts outside the CDR3, the full variable domain is EPEVTQTPSHQVTQMGQEVILRCVPISNHLYFYWYRQILGQKVEFLVSFYNNEISEKSEIFDDQFSVERPDGSNFTLKIRSTKLEDSAMYFCASSERAYGYTFGSGTRLTVV.

This clonotype was recorded a few times. This rearrangement joins TRBV12-3 or TRBV12-4 to TRBJ1-1, with D unclear. CDR3 length: 13 residues. With 7 bases removed from V and 0 bases from J, the gap between germline ends came to 9 bases. The CDR3 reads CASTGILNTEAFF. In nucleotides, the CDR3 is TGTGCCAGCACTGGGATCTTGAACACTGAAGCTTTCTTT.

This clonotype appeared once. V and J are TRBV20-1 and TRBJ1-5, with D tentatively TRBD1 (6 bases). The CDR3 sequence is 15 residues long. Germline-derived CDR1 and CDR2 are DFQATT and SNEGSKA (reference sequence). V lost 2 bases to trimming and J lost 9 bases, with 20 bases between them. The CDR3: CSARKRGQPWGPQHF. The CDR3 DNA follows: TGCAGTGCTAGAAAGCGAGGACAGCCCTGGGGGCCCCAGCATTTT.

This chain links TRBV9 with TRBJ2-5; unclear D gene. V was cut by 4 bases and J by 5 bases, with 9 bases left in between. The CDR3 has 12 amino acids. The V gene's germline CDR1 is SGDLS and CDR2 YYNGEE. Here the CDR3 DNA reads TGTGCCAGCAGCTACCCTTCGGAGACCCAGTACTTC. Its protein product is CASSYPSETQYF.

This clonotype appeared a few times. V is TRBV15 and J is TRBJ1-5, with D possibly TRBD1 on 6 matching bases. The CDR3 has 14 residues. Trimming pared 2 bases from V and 5 bases from J, leaving 10 bases between. CDR1 and CDR2 (germline): LNHNV, YYDKDF (reference sequence). CDR3 sequence: CATSRSAGDQPQHF. The CDR3 DNA is TGTGCCACCAGCAGAAGCGCAGGGGATCAGCCCCAGCATTTT.

Ten or more counts support this clonotype. The V gene is TRBV20-1, the J gene TRBJ2-5; 8 positions match TRBD2. Germline V gives CDR1 DFQATT, CDR2 SNEGSKA (reference sequence). The CDR3 consists of 15 residues. The V gene end was trimmed by 5 bases and the J gene end by 1 base; junction bases not matched to a gene: 9. The CDR3 region has the DNA TGCAGTGCTCCCGGGGTAGCGGGACTCCAAGAGACCCAGTACTTC. Translation gives CSAPGVAGLQETQYF.